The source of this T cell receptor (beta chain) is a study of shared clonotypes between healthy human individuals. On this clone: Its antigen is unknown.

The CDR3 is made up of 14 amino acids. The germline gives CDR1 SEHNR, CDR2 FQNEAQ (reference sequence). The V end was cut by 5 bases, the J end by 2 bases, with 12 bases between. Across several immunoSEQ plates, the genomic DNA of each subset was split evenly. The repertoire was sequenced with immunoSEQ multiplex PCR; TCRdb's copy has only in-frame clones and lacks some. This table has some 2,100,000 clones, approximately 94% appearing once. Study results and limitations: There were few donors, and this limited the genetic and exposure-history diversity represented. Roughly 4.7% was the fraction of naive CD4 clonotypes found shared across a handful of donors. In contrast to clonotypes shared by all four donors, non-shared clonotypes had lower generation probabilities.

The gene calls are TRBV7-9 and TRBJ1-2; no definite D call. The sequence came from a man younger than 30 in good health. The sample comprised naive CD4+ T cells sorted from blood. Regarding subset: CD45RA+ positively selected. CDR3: CASSMSGLNYGYTF. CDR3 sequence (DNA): TGTGCCAGCAGCATGTCCGGCCTAAACTATGGCTACACCTTC. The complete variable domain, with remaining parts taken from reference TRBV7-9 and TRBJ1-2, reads DTGVSQNPRHKITKRGQNVTFRCDPISEHNRLYWYRQTLGQGPEFLTYFQNEAQLEKSRLLSDRFSAERPKGSFSTLEIQRTEQGDSAMYLCASSMSGLNYGYTFGSGTRLTVV.